The rows below give T cell receptor beta chains drawn from one sample of a study of blood T cell repertoires in COVID-19. Generated by immunoSEQ multiplex PCR, the TCRdb table keeps only in-frame clones and is missing some. The repertoire holds under 200,000 clones, with 75% to 85% as singletons. The sample was peripheral blood. These receptors came from a woman aged 40-49 years with COVID-19, enrolled during active disease. Each CDR3 is given with its conserved first and last residue. The order of the fields is D gene, V gene, clone size, J gene, CDR3 DNA, CDR3 protein. D genes are given only for firm matches. Rows may omit the clone size; those that give it use once, few, many or a size class.

>NA|TRBV18|NA|TRBJ1-5
TGTGCCAGCTCACCAAATTCTGGCAGGGGACAGCCCCAGCATTTT
CASSPNSGRGQPQHF
>TRBD2|TRBV19|NA|TRBJ2-3
TGTGCCAGTACGGAGACTAGCGGGAGTCAGGGCACAGATACGCAGTATTTT
CASTETSGSQGTDTQYF
>TRBD1|TRBV5-6|NA|TRBJ2-7
TGTGCCAGCAGCTGGGCGGGACAGGGGAAGGGTGAGCAGTACTTC
CASSWAGQGKGEQYF
>TRBD2|TRBV5-5|NA|TRBJ2-5
TGTGCCAGCAGCCAAGGACTAGCGGACCAAGAGACCCAGTACTTC
CASSQGLADQETQYF
>NA|TRBV11-3|few|TRBJ2-1
TGTGCCAGCAGCCCCCGACCGAGGAGTGAGCAGTTCTTC
CASSPRPRSEQFF
>NA|TRBV3-1/TRBV3-2|once|TRBJ2-1
TGTGCCAGCAGCCAATACGCGGGAAGCTCCTACAATGAGCAGTTCTTC
CASSQYAGSSYNEQFF
>TRBD1|TRBV5-8|once|TRBJ1-2
TGTGCCAGCAGCTTGAGGCCAGGACAGGGGAGGAGGGGCTACACCTTC
CASSLRPGQGRRGYTF
>NA|TRBV4-2|NA|TRBJ1-1
TGTGCCAGCAGCCAAGGACCGGGGAACACTGAAGCTTTCTTT
CASSQGPGNTEAFF
>NA|TRBV30|many|TRBJ1-1
TGTGCCTGGAGTCCACAGCGGGGGACTGAAGCTTTCTTT
CAWSPQRGTEAFF
>TRBD2|TRBV4-2|NA|TRBJ2-7
TGTGCCAGCAGCCAAGAGGCGGGGGAAGTGTCCTACGAGCAGTACTTC
CASSQEAGEVSYEQYF
>TRBD2|TRBV2|NA|TRBJ2-1
TGTGCCAGCAGGGAGCGGGAGATCAACAATGAGCAGTTCTTC
CASREREINNEQFF
>NA|TRBV4-2|NA|TRBJ2-1
TGTGCCAGCAGCCAAGTAGATCCTTTTTCCTACAATGAGCAGTTCTTC
CASSQVDPFSYNEQFF
>TRBD1|TRBV9|few|TRBJ1-4
TGTGCCAGCAGCCTTACAGGGGTGAGGAATGAAAAACTGTTTTTT
CASSLTGVRNEKLFF
>NA|TRBV12-3/TRBV12-4|NA|TRBJ2-5
TGTGCCAGCAGTTTGGGAGCGAAGGAGACCCAGTACTTC
CASSLGAKETQYF
>TRBD1|TRBV5-1|NA|TRBJ1-1
TGCGCCAGCAGCTCCTCTGGACAGGGAGGAACTGAAGCTTTCTTT
CASSSSGQGGTEAFF
>TRBD1|TRBV5-4|NA|TRBJ1-2
TGTGCCAGCAGCTTTTACGGGACAGGGGGTCGGGGCTACACCTTC
CASSFYGTGGRGYTF
>NA|TRBV19|NA|TRBJ1-3
TGTGCCAGTATTGAGAGACAGCGAAGCTCTGGAAACACCATATATTTT
CASIERQRSSGNTIYF
>NA|TRBV19|NA|TRBJ2-1
TGTGCCAGTAGTATAAGCTCAGGGACCTACAATGAGCAGTTCTTC
CASSISSGTYNEQFF
>NA|TRBV7-2|NA|TRBJ1-3
TGTGCCAGCAGCGAGCGACAGGACTCTGGAAACACCATATATTTT
CASSERQDSGNTIYF
>TRBD1|TRBV7-2|NA|TRBJ2-7
TGTGCCAGCAGCCTGGGGACAGGCAGCTCCTACGAGCAGTACTTC
CASSLGTGSSYEQYF
>NA|TRBV7-9|NA|TRBJ2-7
TGTGCCGTAACGGTAGGCGGGCCCTCCTACGAGCAGTACTTC
CAVTVGGPSYEQYF
>NA|TRBV4-3|NA|TRBJ1-1
TGCGCCAGCAGCCAAGATCTGAGAACTGAAGCTTTCTTT
CASSQDLRTEAFF
>TRBD1|TRBV5-4|NA|TRBJ2-7
TGTGCCAGCAGCTTGGCGGGGACAGGCTACGAGCAGTACTTC
CASSLAGTGYEQYF
>NA|TRBV27|NA|TRBJ1-5
TGTGCCAGCAGTTTTCAAGGGGGGGGTCAGCCCCAGCATTTT
CASSFQGGGQPQHF
>TRBD1|TRBV7-9|NA|TRBJ2-3
TGTGCCAGCAGCTCGACAGGGTCTGGGACAGATACGCAGTATTTT
CASSSTGSGTDTQYF
>TRBD2|TRBV19|many|TRBJ2-7
TGTGCCAGTAATTTAGCGGGTCTCGGCGAGCAGTACTTC
CASNLAGLGEQYF
>TRBD2|TRBV5-1|NA|TRBJ2-2
TGCGCCAGCAGCTTGCCGAGCGGGAGGGCCTTACTCAGCACCGGGGAGCTGTTTTTT
CASSLPSGRALLSTGELFF